This T cell receptor (beta chain) was observed in a study of CD8 T cells in ankylosing spondylitis. This CDR3 region has 14 residues. Germline loops: CDR1 SGHDT, CDR2 YYEEEE. V lost 3 bases, J lost 3 bases, and 11 bases lay in between. MiXCR, run by TCRdb on the 5' RACE reads, gives a single entry per CDR3 protein. The table records tens of thousands of distinct CDR3 sequences, approximately 15% of them present only once. This clonotype showed up many times. The chain employs TRBV5-6 and TRBJ2-3; possibly TRBD2 for D (6 bases). The sequence was obtained from a male donor with ankylosing spondylitis or in good health (not recorded which). The sample taken for sequencing was blood. The DNA for the CDR3 is TGTGCCAGCAGCTGGGGACTGTCGACAGATACGCAGTATTTT. This codes for CASSWGLSTDTQYF.